These 25 T cell receptor beta chains were sequenced from one sample in a study of metastatic and nonmetastatic thyroid tumors. Thyroid surgery took place with no prior treatment in any patient. With MiXCR, TCRdb reprocessed the PCR reads. The data show more than 15,000 clones, 26% seen once. Input material: tumor tissue. These receptors were obtained from a female donor with papillary thyroid cancer or a benign thyroid nodule (not recorded which). Some clones in this sample may be carry-over from other donors' samples.

This clone is classed as medium-sized. V and J are TRBV24-1 and TRBJ2-1; TRBD2 aligns across 7 bases. Trimming cost V 0 bases and J 0 bases; bases outside gene matches: 1. This CDR3 comprises 16 residues. In germline, CDR1 is KGHDR, CDR2 SFDVKD. CDR3 protein: CATSDLGGSSYNEQFF. CDR3 sequence (DNA): TGTGCCACCAGTGATTTGGGCGGGAGCTCCTACAATGAGCAGTTCTTC.

Within the sample, this clone is medium-sized. The chain joins TRBV4-1 to TRBJ1-2; no reliable D call. Germline assignment: CDR1 MGHRA and CDR2 YSYEKL. The CDR3 runs to 15 residues. V lost 0 bases, J lost 0 bases, and 8 bases lay in between. The CDR3, as DNA: TGCGCCAGCAGCCAAGAAGTGGCCTCTAACTATGGCTACACCTTC. It yields the protein CASSQEVASNYGYTF.

This clone is medium-sized (0.01 to 0.1%) within its sample. The chain uses TRBV12-3 or TRBV12-4 and TRBJ2-3, with D maybe TRBD2 (5 bases). The CDR3 runs to 15 residues. V lost 6 bases, J lost 4 bases, and 17 bases lay in between. Here the CDR3 reads CASSAPGFAPDTQYF. For the CDR3, the DNA is TGTGCCAGCAGCGCCCCGGGGTTTGCCCCAGATACGCAGTATTTT.

The rearrangement uses TRBV20-1 and TRBJ1-2; D not resolved. Germline V gene data show CDR1 as DFQATT and CDR2 as SNEGSKA (reference sequence). CDR3 size: 14 residues. CDR3 coding DNA: TGCAGCTGCCGTGTCTGCAGCATTAACTATGGCTACACCTTC. Translated: CSCRVCSINYGYTF.

This clone came up many times. The rearrangement links TRBV14 to TRBJ1-1, with D perhaps matching TRBD1 (6 bases). Trimming took 6 bases from V and 1 from J, leaving 15 bases between them. CDR1 and CDR2 (germline): SGHDN, FVKESK. The CDR3 consists of 15 residues. The CDR3 spells CASRPFQGRNTEAFF. In DNA, the CDR3 is TGTGCCAGCAGACCCTTTCAGGGGCGGAACACTGAAGCTTTCTTT.

This clone showed up many times. V is TRBV20-1 and J is TRBJ2-1; 8 nucleotides agree with TRBD2. The CDR3 runs to 15 residues. The germline V gene encodes CDR1 DFQATT and CDR2 SNEGSKA (reference sequence). V trimming: 3 bases; J trimming: 7 bases; junction bases outside the gene matches: 11. CDR3 nucleotides: TGCAGTGCTAGTATCGGCGGGAGGTGGAGGAATGAGCAGTTCTTC. It encodes CSASIGGRWRNEQFF.

This clone was counted at least ten times. The rearrangement joins TRBV11-2 to TRBJ2-5, with 8 positions matching TRBD1. The junction had 2 bases not matched to a gene; V was cut back by 5 bases and J by 3 bases. This CDR3 region has 13 residues. Germline CDR1 and CDR2: SGHAT and FQNNGV. CDR3 residues: CASSQGAKETQYF. The CDR3 DNA follows: TGTGCCAGCAGCCAGGGGGCCAAAGAGACCCAGTACTTC.

This clone has more than one count but fewer than ten. This chain links TRBV6-1 with TRBJ2-1; D gene uncertain. Per germline, CDR1 MNHNS and CDR2 SASEGT. The CDR3 consists of 16 residues. V was pared by 5 bases and J by 3 bases, with 17 bases between. As DNA, the CDR3 is TGTGCCAGCAGTCCCCGGGTCTCTTCACTCTACAATGAGCAGTTCTTC. Its translation is CASSPRVSSLYNEQFF.

This clone has at least ten counts. V is TRBV6-1 and J is TRBJ2-1; TRBD2 matches at 9 bases. The CDR3 runs to 14 residues. Germline V CDR1 and CDR2: MNHNS, SASEGT. The junction had 5 bases not matched to a gene; V was cut back by 6 bases and J by 5 bases. The CDR3 spells CASSLVAGDNEQFF. CDR3 bases: TGTGCCAGCAGCCTGGTAGCGGGGGACAATGAGCAGTTCTTC.

This clone was detected ten times or more. The chain joins TRBV30 to TRBJ2-7, with 9 bases that match TRBD1. Germline loops: CDR1 GTSNPN, CDR2 SVGIG (reference sequence). With V trimmed by 2 bases and J by 2 bases, 10 bases remained unmatched. The CDR3 consists of 16 residues. The chain's CDR3 is CAWSRVGTGKAYEQYF. CDR3 coding DNA: TGTGCCTGGAGTAGGGTCGGGACAGGGAAAGCCTACGAGCAGTACTTC.

This clone was counted many times. Other DNA sequences of this sample code for an identical CDR3. The rearrangement joins TRBV11-2 to TRBJ2-6; D call uncertain. CDR1 and CDR2 (germline): SGHAT, FQNNGV. The V gene lost 1 base and the J gene lost 0 bases, with 1 base spanning the gap. The CDR3 is 14 amino acids. The CDR3 DNA follows: TGTGCCAGCAGCTTAGGCTCTGGGGCCAACGTCCTGACTTTC. Translation: CASSLGSGANVLTF.

This clone was counted at least ten times. The same CDR3 can be traced to other DNA sequences in this sample. CDR3 DNA sequence: TGTGCCAGCAGCGTCTACCCCGAGACCGGGGAGCTGTTTTTT. Protein product: CASSVYPETGELFF. This chain links TRBV9 with TRBJ2-2; D remains ambiguous. The germline gives CDR1 SGDLS, CDR2 YYNGEE. Trimming stripped 2 bases from V and 5 bases from J, with 10 bases between. This CDR3 has 14 residues.

This clone is classed as medium-sized. J is TRBJ2-1 and V is TRBV20-1; D not resolved. CDR1 DFQATT and CDR2 SNEGSKA come from the germline V gene (reference sequence). The V end lost 8 bases, the J end lost 2 bases, and 16 bases lay between the germline ends. The CDR3 sequence is 14 residues long. CDR3 sequence (DNA): TGCAGTACTAAGGGCCCCCCCACCTACAATGAGCAGTTCTTC. Its protein is CSTKGPPTYNEQFF.

The rearrangement uses TRBV9 and TRBJ2-3; TRBD2 aligns across 8 bases. Germline V gives CDR1 SGDLS, CDR2 YYNGEE. CDR3 length equals 12 residues. V was pared by 0 bases and J by 15 bases, with 6 bases of the junction left unmatched. The CDR3 protein is CASSVAAGVGYF. In DNA form, the CDR3 reads TGTGCCAGCAGCGTAGCAGCGGGAGTTGGATATTTT.

V gene TRBV20-1 combines with J gene TRBJ2-7, with TRBD2 matching 11 bases. CDR1 DFQATT and CDR2 SNEGSKA come from the germline V gene (reference sequence). V trimming: 0 bases; J trimming: 1 base; junction bases outside the gene matches: 5. The CDR3 extends over 16 amino acids. In DNA form, the CDR3 reads TGCAGTGCTAGAGATGCGGCTAGCGGGGGGTCCTACGAGCAGTACTTC. Translation gives CSARDAASGGSYEQYF.

This clone was observed a few times. The chain links TRBV12-3 or TRBV12-4 to TRBJ2-1; D ambiguous. Trimming shortened V by 6 bases and J by 7 bases, and 16 bases separated the two germline ends. CDR3 length equals 14 residues. The CDR3 spells CASSPRVVENEQFF. The CDR3 DNA is TGTGCCAGCAGCCCCCGGGTGGTGGAGAATGAGCAGTTCTTC.

Concerning this clone itself: The junction differs from germline at one of its ends, possibly a read error. The same CDR3 arises from other DNA sequences in this sample as well. This rearrangement joins TRBV20-1 to TRBJ2-7, with D uncertain. The CDR3 loop spans 12 amino acids. Germline V gene lookup returns CDR1 DFQATT and CDR2 SNEGSKA (reference sequence). The CDR3 reads CSAKDPVNEQYF. The CDR3 DNA sequence: TGCAGTGCTAAGGACCCTGTGAACGAGCAGTACTTT.

At least ten counts were recorded for this clone. The J gene is TRBJ2-5, the V gene TRBV20-1; D might be TRBD2 (7 bases). Germline V gene lookup returns CDR1 DFQATT and CDR2 SNEGSKA (reference sequence). The CDR3 sequence is 11 residues long. DNA for the CDR3: TGCAGCGGGGGGCCGAAAGAGACCCAGTACTTC. Translating gives CSGGPKETQYF.

The CDR3 DNA sequence: TGTGCCAGCAGTTTATGGGTAGGGGAAGCACCTAAGCCCTACAATGAGCAGTTCTTC. Residues: CASSLWVGEAPKPYNEQFF. This chain uses TRBV27 with TRBJ2-1; the D gene is possibly TRBD1 (5 bases). Trimming took 1 base from V and 2 from J, leaving 21 bases between them. This CDR3 is 19 amino acids long. Germline values: CDR1 MNHEY, CDR2 SMNVEV (reference sequence).

This clone was seen ten or more times. The chain recombines TRBV6-1 with TRBJ2-2; D not resolved. The V end lost 7 bases, the J end lost 2 bases, and 5 bases lay between the germline ends. There are 12 residues in the CDR3. Germline V CDR1 and CDR2: MNHNS, SASEGT. The CDR3 reads CASTSNTGELFF. The CDR3 DNA sequence: TGTGCCAGCACTTCAAACACCGGGGAGCTGTTTTTT.

Ten or more counts support this clone. The gene calls are TRBV28 and TRBJ1-1; 9 nucleotides match TRBD1. CDR1 is MDHEN and CDR2 is SYDVKM in the germline V gene. The junction had 12 bases not matched to a gene; V was cut back by 4 bases and J by 3 bases. The CDR3 totals 17 residues. The CDR3 spells CASSSPRDRAQDTEAFF. CDR3 DNA sequence: TGTGCCAGCAGTTCCCCCCGGGACAGGGCCCAAGACACTGAAGCTTTCTTT.

The table lists this clone with many counts. The chain combines TRBV28 with TRBJ1-2; D is uncertain. CDR3 length equals 11 residues. V was trimmed by 2 bases and J by 5 bases, leaving 3 bases between them. CDR1 is MDHEN, CDR2 SYDVKM, per germline. The CDR3 spells CASSLNYGYTF. DNA for the CDR3: TGTGCCAGCAGTTTAAATTATGGCTACACCTTC.

This clone was counted between two and nine times. V gene TRBV6-5 combines with J gene TRBJ1-1; D unclear. CDR3 length: 18 residues. Germline CDR1 MNHEY, CDR2 SVGAGI. V was shortened by 6 bases and J by 0 bases, with 23 bases between the two germline ends. The CDR3, as DNA: TGTGCCAGCAGGCCTCCCCCAGGTGGTGGAAGTGTGAACACTGAAGCTTTCTTT. Protein: CASRPPPGGGSVNTEAFF.

This clone was found many times. The chain employs TRBV7-2 and TRBJ2-5; D is unclear. The CDR3 sequence is 13 residues long. V dropped 5 bases and J dropped 2 bases, with 9 bases sitting between them. Germline V gene lookup returns CDR1 SGHTA and CDR2 FQGNSA. CDR3 coding DNA: TGTGCCAGCAGCCCCTCGAGGCAAGAGACCCAGTACTTC. Translating gives CASSPSRQETQYF.

This clone was picked up many times. The V and J genes are TRBV10-2 and TRBJ2-1, with D uncertain. CDR3 size: 13 residues. Germline CDR1 reads WSHSY; CDR2 reads SAAADI. V was pared by 8 bases and J by 2 bases, with 10 bases between. CDR3 in amino acids: CASSLGPYNEQFF. The CDR3 DNA follows: TGCGCCAGCTCTCTGGGTCCCTACAATGAGCAGTTCTTC.